This T cell receptor beta chain was identified during a study of T cell responses to AZD1222 COVID-19 vaccine. With respect to this clone: Its antigen is unidentified.

The CDR3 is 18 amino acids. Losses at the gene ends were 6 bases for V and 3 bases for J; bases not matched to a gene: 14. Looked up from germline, CDR1 is MNHEY and CDR2 is SVGEGT. Produced via immunoSEQ multiplex PCR; TCRdb's table is partial and in-frame only. The sample lists tens of thousands of clones, 86% seen once, with less than 9% in the top ten. General study results and limits: The donor group comprised mostly white British people and more females; the analysis possibly underestimated clonal diversity.

This sequence was found in an adult who received the AZD1222 COVID-19 vaccine. The source material was peripheral blood, sampled 28 days after the second AZD1222 dose. V and J are TRBV6-2 or TRBV6-3 and TRBJ2-3; 11 bases align to TRBD1. This CDR3 reads CASSPDRGRFTPTDTQYF. CDR3 nucleotide sequence: TGTGCCAGCAGCCCGGACAGGGGGCGATTTACCCCAACAGATACGCAGTATTTT.